A selection of T cell receptor beta chains follows, all from one sample in a study of T cell changes during pregnancy in multiple sclerosis. Some clones are missing from TCRdb's copy, which holds only in-frame ones; the method was immunoSEQ multiplex PCR. Altogether 40,000 or so clones are present, 90% to 95% being singletons, with the ten largest covering about 7.8%. The specimen was CD8+ T cells from peripheral blood mononuclear cells, collected before pregnancy. The receptors were sampled from a female donor with multiple sclerosis, enrolled in a pregnancy study. The CDR3 runs from the conserved cysteine through the conserved F or W. The D gene is left open where the match is weak. The size of a clone is reported for some rows only, either as once, few or many, or as a class for expanded clones.

d_call j_call v_call clone_size cdr3_aa cdr3_nt
NA TRBJ1-4 TRBV21-1 NA CASRVRDREEKLFF TGTGCCAGCAGGGTCCGGGACAGGGAAGAAAAACTGTTTTTT
TRBD1 TRBJ2-7 TRBV19 NA CASSYGTGSYEQYF TGTGCCAGTAGTTATGGGACAGGGTCCTACGAGCAGTACTTC
NA TRBJ2-7 TRBV6-5 NA CASSFAGPGYEQYF TGTGCCAGCAGTTTCGCGGGGCCGGGTTACGAGCAGTACTTC
TRBD2 TRBJ2-7 TRBV29-1 NA CSVDARSGSSYEQYF TGCAGCGTTGATGCGAGGAGCGGGAGCTCCTACGAGCAGTACTTC
NA TRBJ1-2 TRBV14 NA CASSPRGGKRSYGYTF TGTGCCAGCAGCCCACGGGGGGGTAAGAGATCCTATGGCTACACCTTC
TRBD2 TRBJ2-7 TRBV7-6 NA CASSPREHEQYF TGTGCCAGCAGCCCGCGGGAGCACGAGCAGTACTTC
TRBD2 TRBJ2-5 TRBV27 NA CASSRGWTSEQETQYF TGTGCCAGCAGTCGGGGTTGGACTAGCGAGCAAGAGACCCAGTACTTC
NA TRBJ1-2 TRBV19 NA CASSNDPGLVYGYTF TGTGCCAGTAGTAATGACCCAGGGCTGGTCTATGGCTACACCTTC
TRBD2 TRBJ2-7 TRBV7-9 NA CASSAPLAGGSYEQYF TGTGCCAGCAGCGCCCCACTAGCGGGGGGTTCCTACGAGCAGTACTTC
TRBD2 TRBJ2-7 TRBV28 few CASRGRGLGLAYEQYF TGTGCCAGCAGGGGCCGTGGACTAGGATTAGCCTACGAGCAGTACTTC
TRBD2 TRBJ2-5 TRBV7-9 once CASSPELGEGETQYF TGTGCCAGCAGCCCGGAATTGGGGGAGGGGGAGACCCAGTACTTC
NA TRBJ2-5 TRBV27 NA CASSLWGEETQYF TGTGCCAGCAGTTTATGGGGGGAAGAGACCCAGTACTTC
TRBD1 TRBJ2-7 TRBV6-1 NA CASSETGTGDYEQYF TGTGCCAGCAGTGAAACCGGGACAGGGGACTACGAGCAGTACTTC
NA TRBJ1-1 TRBV27 NA CASCRQDMNTEAFF TGTGCCAGTTGCCGACAGGACATGAACACTGAAGCTTTCTTT
NA TRBJ2-5 TRBV2 NA CASKEGSQETQYF TGTGCCAGCAAAGAGGGCAGCCAAGAGACCCAGTACTTC
TRBD2 TRBJ2-7 TRBV28 NA CASSTTRRGLNYEQYF TGTGCCAGCAGCACGACACGAAGGGGACTAAATTACGAGCAGTACTTC
NA TRBJ1-1 TRBV6-6 NA CASRWGGDDEAFF TGTGCCAGCAGATGGGGGGGTGACGATGAAGCTTTCTTT
NA TRBJ2-7 TRBV10-1 NA CATKLPYEQYF TGCGCCACCAAACTACCCTACGAGCAGTACTTC
NA TRBJ2-5 TRBV27 NA CASRPTGGVETQYF TGTGCCAGCAGACCGACCGGCGGTGTGGAGACCCAGTACTTC
NA TRBJ2-7 TRBV6-1 once CASSEAVSYEQYF TGTGCCAGCAGTGAGGCAGTCTCCTACGAGCAGTACTTC
TRBD2 TRBJ2-2 TRBV29-1 NA CSVALAGVQTGELFF TGCAGCGTTGCACTAGCGGGAGTTCAAACCGGGGAGCTGTTTTTT
NA TRBJ1-1 TRBV5-4 NA CASSLEEGGEAFF TGTGCCAGCAGCTTGGAGGAGGGAGGGGAAGCTTTCTTT
NA TRBJ1-1 TRBV30 few CAWGPTARNTEAFF TGTGCCTGGGGGCCGACCGCCCGGAACACTGAAGCTTTCTTT
NA TRBJ1-1 TRBV7-9 NA CASSMGSEVSEIEAFF TGTGCCAGCAGCATGGGGTCCGAAGTTAGCGAGATTGAAGCTTTCTTT
NA TRBJ2-7 TRBV10-3 NA CAIKGGESGSSYEQYF TGTGCCATCAAGGGGGGGGAGTCGGGAAGCTCCTACGAGCAGTACTTC
TRBD2 TRBJ2-1 TRBV28 NA CASSATLAGRNNEQFF TGTGCCAGCAGTGCCACTCTAGCGGGAAGGAACAATGAGCAGTTCTTC
TRBD1 TRBJ2-1 TRBV7-6 NA CASSLGQGNNEQFF TGTGCCAGCAGCTTAGGACAGGGAAACAATGAGCAGTTCTTC
TRBD2 TRBJ2-2 TRBV30 NA CAWTSGKYTGELFF TGTGCCTGGACTAGCGGGAAATACACCGGGGAGCTGTTTTTT
TRBD2 TRBJ2-1 TRBV10-3 NA CAISESTSGKGYEQFF TGTGCCATCAGTGAGTCGACAAGCGGGAAGGGCTATGAGCAGTTCTTC
NA TRBJ1-1 TRBV19 NA CASSIRGGSEAFF TGTGCCAGTAGTATTCGGGGAGGGTCTGAAGCTTTCTTT
NA TRBJ2-3 TRBV28 NA CASSLVVADGEYF TGTGCCAGCAGTTTAGTCGTAGCGGACGGGGAGTATTTT
NA TRBJ2-7 TRBV2 NA CASEGSAREQYF TGTGCCAGCGAGGGCTCGGCGAGGGAGCAGTACTTC
NA TRBJ2-1 TRBV27 few CASSLGDSYNEQFF TGTGCCAGCAGTTTGGGAGACTCATACAATGAGCAGTTCTTC
TRBD2 TRBJ2-1 TRBV28 NA CASTSLAGGYNEQFF TGTGCCAGCACCTCACTAGCGGGAGGGTACAATGAGCAGTTCTTC
TRBD1 TRBJ2-7 TRBV19 NA CASSWDRGSYEQYF TGTGCCAGTAGCTGGGACAGGGGCTCCTACGAGCAGTACTTC
TRBD2 TRBJ2-1 TRBV28 NA CATLGLDVNEQFF TGTGCCACCCTGGGACTAGATGTCAATGAGCAGTTCTTC
NA TRBJ1-1 TRBV27 once CASSLAGENTEAFF TGTGCCAGCAGTTTAGCGGGGGAGAACACTGAAGCTTTCTTT
TRBD1 TRBJ2-7 TRBV28 NA CASSLTPGTGSYEQYF TGTGCCAGCAGTCTAACCCCCGGGACAGGGTCCTACGAGCAGTACTTC
NA TRBJ2-6 TRBV5-1 NA CASTTTGGSGANVLTF TGCGCCAGCACCACCACCGGGGGCTCTGGGGCCAACGTCCTGACTTTC
NA TRBJ1-2 TRBV6-1 NA CASSASMGPGERSYTF TGTGCCAGCAGTGCTTCAATGGGGCCTGGGGAACGTAGCTACACCTTC
NA TRBJ2-7 TRBV6-6 once CASSYTSGLEEQYF TGTGCCAGCAGTTACACGTCAGGGCTGGAGGAGCAGTACTTC
NA TRBJ2-7 TRBV2 NA CASSGLSSYEQYF TGTGCCAGCTCGGGACTGTCCTCCTACGAGCAGTACTTC
TRBD1 TRBJ2-7 TRBV2 NA CASRTGERLYF TGTGCCAGCCGGACAGGGGAACGGTTGTACTTC
NA TRBJ1-4 TRBV7-9 NA CASSLAAPPSNEKLFF TGTGCCAGCAGCTTAGCTGCGCCCCCAAGTAATGAAAAACTGTTTTTT
TRBD2 TRBJ2-2 TRBV2 NA CASRGTSGRNRDRTGELFF TGTGCCAGCAGGGGGACTAGCGGGAGGAATAGAGATCGCACCGGGGAGCTGTTTTTT
NA TRBJ1-1 TRBV7-9 few CASSRSRVEAFF TGTGCCAGCAGCCGGAGCAGGGTTGAAGCTTTCTTT
NA TRBJ2-1 TRBV19 NA CASSKTGFSYNEQFF TGTGCCAGTAGTAAAACAGGGTTTTCATACAATGAGCAGTTCTTC
NA TRBJ2-5 TRBV5-8 NA CASSWDSGSDQYF TGTGCCAGCAGCTGGGACTCTGGAAGCGACCAGTACTTC
TRBD2 TRBJ2-1 TRBV30 NA CAWSVGLAGDNEQFF TGTGCCTGGAGTGTAGGACTAGCGGGAGACAATGAGCAGTTCTTC
NA TRBJ2-5 TRBV28 NA CASSLGRAVEETQYF TGTGCCAGCAGTTTAGGTCGAGCGGTAGAGGAGACCCAGTACTTC
TRBD1 TRBJ2-1 TRBV6-4 NA CASSESGTGGNEQFF TGTGCCAGCAGTGAGTCCGGGACAGGGGGCAATGAGCAGTTCTTC
NA TRBJ1-2 TRBV19 NA CASSPPGGVVGYTF TGTGCCAGTAGTCCCCCGGGAGGGGTAGTGGGCTACACCTTC
NA TRBJ2-7 TRBV29-1 NA CSVALGGQRNYEQYF TGCAGCGTGGCACTTGGGGGACAACGGAACTACGAGCAGTACTTC
TRBD2 TRBJ2-1 TRBV28 NA CASSDRLAGEEEQFF TGTGCCAGCAGTGACCGACTAGCGGGAGAAGAGGAGCAGTTCTTC
NA TRBJ1-5 TRBV7-9 NA CASSQPGEQPQHF TGTGCCAGCAGTCAACCAGGGGAGCAGCCCCAGCATTTT